The sequence of this T cell receptor (beta chain) was determined in a study of T-cell reconstitution after alpha-beta-depleted transplantation in children. Germline CDR1 is DFQATT and CDR2 is SNEGSKA (reference sequence). V shed 3 bases and J shed 2 bases, with 20 bases lying between them. This CDR3 has 16 residues. A TCRbeta library incorporating unique molecular identifiers was prepared. TCRdb ran MiXCR on the PCR reads and lists one entry per CDR3 protein. Of hundreds of thousands of distinct CDR3 sequences in the sample, about 11% were seen once. This clonotype was found many times. This TCR came from a child aged 2 to 10 with inherited bone marrow failure, due to receive a stem cell transplant. This specimen consisted of PBMCs, obtained before TCRalphabeta/CD19-depleted stem cell transplant. This chain joins TRBV20-1 and TRBJ2-7; tentatively, D is TRBD1 (6 bases). The CDR3 here is CSASNQWTELTYEQYF. CDR3 DNA: TGCAGTGCTAGCAACCAATGGACAGAACTAACCTACGAGCAGTACTTC.